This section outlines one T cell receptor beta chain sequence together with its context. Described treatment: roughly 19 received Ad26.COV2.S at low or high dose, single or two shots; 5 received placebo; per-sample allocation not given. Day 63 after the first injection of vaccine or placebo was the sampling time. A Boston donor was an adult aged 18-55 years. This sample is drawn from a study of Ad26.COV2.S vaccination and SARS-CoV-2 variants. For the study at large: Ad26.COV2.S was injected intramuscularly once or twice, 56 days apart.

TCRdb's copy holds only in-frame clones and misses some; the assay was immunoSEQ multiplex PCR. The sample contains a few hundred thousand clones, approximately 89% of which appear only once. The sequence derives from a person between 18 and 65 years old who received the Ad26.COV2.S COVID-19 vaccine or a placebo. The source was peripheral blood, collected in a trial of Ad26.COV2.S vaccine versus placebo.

CDR3 sequence (DNA): TGCAGCGTTGGCCGGGACAGGGGTAACAATGAGCAGTTCTTC. Residues: CSVGRDRGNNEQFF. The rearrangement joins TRBV29-1 to TRBJ2-1; 10 bases are shared with TRBD1. The CDR3 spans 14 residues. Per the germline V gene, CDR1 is SQVTM and CDR2 is ANQGSEA. The V gene end was trimmed by 4 bases and the J gene end by 5 bases; junction bases not matched to a gene: 5.